A single T cell receptor (beta chain) is shown here with its context. This clonotype was counted many times. This clone's antigen is unknown. No base-level quality is on record; no much larger clone is a single base apart. cDNA was synthesized by template-switch 5'RACE using a primer carrying a 10-nucleotide random unique molecular identifier by which each TCR transcript was tagged. Each sequencing run produced over 200 million TCR-beta sequences covering 15-18 subjects. Total RNA was extracted with the RNeasy kit. The KAPA Real-time Library Amplification kit was used to amplify TCR-beta VDJ regions with primers for the TCR constant region and the 5'RACE anchor. Sample indexes and Illumina adaptors were added in a first PCR, and a second PCR then increased library yield. After Ampure bead purification, the TCR product of roughly 650 bp was size-selected on a 2% E-gel SizeSelection system. Library quality was checked on a Bioanalyzer, concentration was measured with Qubit, and libraries were quantified with the Kapa Library Quantification kit before pooling. Libraries were sequenced paired-end 2 x 150 bp on an Illumina HiSeq 2500. To increase sequence diversity, about 25-30% phiX was spiked into each library pool. From the authors' description of their analysis: The UMI-based MiGEC pipeline processed quality-filtered reads and removed over 80% of raw TCR sequences during error correction. IMGT germline references were used for aligning VDJ genes, and each clonotype was defined as a unique CDR3 amino acid sequence together with its V-J genes. Clonal expansion, Shannon diversity and CDR3 relatedness were evaluated with VDJtools (CalcPairwiseDistances, ClusterSamples), while phylogenetic trees were built in CLCbio workbench. Clones with at least 8 unique UMIs were defined as expanded, with this threshold being based on coefficient-of-variation modelling across technical triplicates. The public reads were reanalyzed by TCRdb: fastp trimming at Q25, MiXCR alignment, in-frame beta chains only. Entries that share a CDR3 protein sequence are merged under the most common genes and DNA. The V and J calls follow TCRdb's processing rather than the paper's. The sample contains about 21,000 distinct CDR3 sequences, 15% of them found a single time. In total, the top ten clones hold 15% of the sample.

After removal of 4 bases from V and 6 bases from J, the junction retains 12 bases not matched to a gene. Spanning cysteine to phenylalanine, the CDR3 consists of 17 amino acids. Only the CDR3 portion is preserved as DNA: 51 bases, with reading frame beginning at the first base. Based on the germline V gene, the CDR1 and CDR2 sequences are SGHRS and YFSETQ. The data were obtained in a study of neurological immune-mediated disorders (dated by TCRdb to the late 2010s). Some background on the complete study: Peripheral blood TCR-beta repertoires from patients with HTLV-I-associated myelopathy (HAM/TSP), patients with multiple sclerosis, and healthy controls were compared in the study using UMI-based sequencing. Alongside PBMC samples, the set of 106 TCR-beta libraries contained longitudinal samples, technical triplicates, and paired CD4+ and CD8+ T-cell subsets that had been sorted. The cohort was made up of 68 subjects, consisting of roughly 15 HAM/TSP patients, 34 multiple sclerosis patients and around 20 healthy controls.

Unsorted PBMC libraries were generated from 2 million PBMCs stored in RNAlater at -80 °C until RNA extraction. PBMCs were separated from peripheral blood using Ficoll-Hypaque density gradient centrifugation and then cryopreserved in liquid nitrogen. On the study overall, not on this receptor specifically: TCR clonal expansion was highest in HAM/TSP patients and lowest in MS patients, with MS patients falling below even healthy controls. Across subjects, expanded clones never shared an identical CDR3 amino acid sequence, which suggests that the TCR-beta repertoires in every group were private.

The chain is made from TRBV5-1 and TRBJ2-7; 14 nucleotides in the junction match TRBD2. This TCR was recovered from a female donor with HTLV-1-associated myelopathy (HAM/TSP). Sequencing was performed on PBMCs. For the CDR3, the sequence is CASSATPGLAGVGEQYF. Here is the DNA: TGCGCCAGCAGCGCCACTCCGGGACTAGCGGGGGTTGGCGAGCAGTACTTC.